This TCR beta chain was obtained from a study of TIL therapy for anti-PD-1-resistant metastatic lung cancer. The overall study: By whole-exome sequencing, median non-synonymous tumor mutation burden was around 1.4 mutations per megabase.

V trimming: 8 bases; J trimming: 0 bases; junction bases outside the gene matches: 10. CDR3 length equals 16 residues. Germline loops: CDR1 SQVTM, CDR2 ANQGSEA. Time point: pre-treatment sample, taken before nivolumab and TIL therapy. Sequencing used immunoSEQ v3. Each library reached about 2.1 million read pairs, or about 4.5-6.5 million at deep level. Sequencing was performed with immunoSEQ multiplex PCR; in TCRdb, only in-frame clones are kept and a portion is missing. The table has more than 45,000 clones, more than 60% seen once. V is TRBV29-1 and J is TRBJ2-6; 7 bases map to TRBD1. The material sequenced was blood, taken at baseline. This receptor was obtained from a person between 25 and 79 years old with non-small cell lung cancer. The CDR3 loop is CSFGQAWSSGANVLTF. The DNA of the CDR3 is TGCAGCTTTGGACAGGCCTGGAGCTCTGGGGCCAACGTCCTGACTTTC.